This T cell receptor beta chain was recovered during a study of Tregs in tolerant kidney transplant recipients. Concerning this clone itself: Antigen: not known.

Unstimulated regulatory T cells (CD4+CD25+CD127-), CD4+CD25- non-regulatory cells, CD4 and CD8 cells were FACS-sorted from thawed PBMCs. Germline V lookup: CDR1 LGHNA, CDR2 YNFKEQ. This CDR3 spans 16 amino acids. The ends were cut back, 6 bases at V and 4 bases at J, with 18 bases in the middle. General observations from the study: No direct test of biological reproducibility was done here. The most relevant donor-specific Treg TCRbeta repertoire apparently came from expansion with activated donor B cells. Findings come from small patient numbers and require larger validation.

Data came from immunoSEQ multiplex PCR; TCRdb stores just in-frame clones and leaves some out. The sample includes 80,000 to 90,000 clones, approximately 92% of them seen just once. Sample: CD8+ T cells from blood. The receptor was derived from a human donor in good health. V usage is TRBV4-2 and J usage is TRBJ2-2, with D hard to call. CDR3 sequence: CASSPFQVQGTGELFF. CDR3 bases: TGTGCCAGCAGTCCGTTCCAGGTTCAAGGCACCGGGGAGCTGTTTTTT.